These 12 T cell receptor beta chains came from one sample sequenced in a study of blood T cell repertoires in COVID-19. The method was immunoSEQ multiplex PCR; TCRdb's version includes in-frame clones alone and lacks a portion of them. The sample records 200,000 to 250,000 clones, over 60% being singletons. Material for sequencing was peripheral blood. The receptors were sampled from a woman in her 70s with acute or convalescent COVID-19.

V usage is TRBV18 and J usage is TRBJ2-3; D may be TRBD2 (6 bases). Trimming removed 3 bases at V and 4 bases at J, with 17 bases between. The CDR3 has 16 residues. CDR1 and CDR2 (germline): KGHSH, LQKENI. CDR3 amino acids: CASSPPRFGGSDTQYF. DNA for the CDR3: TGTGCCAGCTCACCCCCCAGATTCGGGGGATCAGATACGCAGTATTTT.

This chain connects TRBV6-5 to TRBJ2-5; the D gene is possibly TRBD1 (6 bases). Germline CDR1 reads MNHEY; CDR2 reads SVGAGI. This CDR3 has 16 residues. Trimming took 0 bases from V and 5 from J, leaving 16 bases between them. The CDR3 loop is CASSYSIGRGYETQYF. The CDR3 bases are TGTGCCAGCAGTTACTCGATTGGCAGGGGTTATGAGACCCAGTACTTC.

V and J are TRBV3-1 (or the pseudogene TRBV3-2) and TRBJ2-7, with 9 bases matching TRBD1. The germline CDR1 and CDR2 sequences are LGHDT and YNNKEL (reference sequence). J gave up 6 bases and V 4 bases, and 10 bases lay outside the gene matches. This CDR3 region has 15 residues. This CDR3 reads CASSPTRTGVGEQYV. The CDR3 bases are TGTGCCAGCAGCCCTACCAGGACAGGGGTCGGCGAGCAGTACGTC.

The chain couples TRBV5-8 to TRBJ2-1, with 7 positions matching TRBD1. The CDR3 spans 16 residues. Germline V gene lookup returns CDR1 SGHTS and CDR2 YDEGEE. Germline trimming cut 3 bases from V and 1 base from J; bases unmatched to any gene: 7. Here the CDR3 reads CASSSGQERSYNEQFF. CDR3 sequence (DNA): TGTGCCAGCAGCTCCGGACAGGAACGGTCCTACAATGAGCAGTTCTTC.

This sequence joins TRBV11-2 and TRBJ2-3; 8 bases agree with TRBD2. The CDR3 consists of 15 residues. Germline values: CDR1 SGHAT, CDR2 FQNNGV. V shed 0 bases, J shed 4 bases, and the junction held 3 bases outside the gene matches. CDR3 nucleotide sequence: TGTGCCAGCAGCTTAGACCGGGGGGGGCCAGATACGCAGTATTTT. Translated: CASSLDRGGPDTQYF.

The chain has TRBV5-6 and TRBJ1-2; D not resolved. The germline gives CDR1 SGHDT, CDR2 YYEEEE. The V end lost 1 base, the J end lost 7 bases, and 20 bases lay between the germline ends. The CDR3 runs 16 residues. This CDR3 reads CASSLKVQVKIPGYTF. CDR3 in DNA: TGTGCCAGCAGCTTGAAGGTTCAGGTTAAAATTCCTGGCTACACCTTC.

The J gene is TRBJ1-1, the V gene TRBV30, with a possible D match to TRBD1 (5 bases). Germline CDR1 and CDR2: GTSNPN and SVGIG (reference sequence). The V end was cut by 2 bases, the J end by 5 bases, with 12 bases between. The CDR3 covers 13 residues. The CDR3: CAWSLSRGTEAFF. CDR3 DNA: TGTGCCTGGAGTCTATCACGGGGGACTGAAGCTTTCTTT.

The rearrangement joins TRBV7-2 to TRBJ2-2; D gene uncertain. CDR3 length: 14 residues. The V gene lost 4 bases and the J gene lost 3 bases, with 9 bases spanning the gap. Germline V gives CDR1 SGHTA, CDR2 FQGNSA. CDR3: CASSSPYYTGELFF. The CDR3 region has the DNA TGTGCCAGCAGCTCCCCTTATTACACCGGGGAGCTGTTTTTT.

This rearrangement joins TRBV25-1 to TRBJ1-5; D may be TRBD1 (6 bases). CDR3 length: 13 amino acids. The V end was cut by 8 bases, the J end by 12 bases, with 20 bases between. Germline V gene data show CDR1 as MGHDK and CDR2 as SYGVNS. The CDR3 loop reads CASGGGQGQLQHF. The CDR3, as DNA: TGTGCCAGCGGCGGTGGGCAGGGGCAACTCCAGCATTTT.

This clone was counted only a few times. The CDR3 loop reads CAWSDNSNQPQHF. The CDR3 nucleotides read TGTGCCTGGAGTGACAATAGCAATCAGCCCCAGCATTTT. The rearrangement links TRBV30 to TRBJ1-5; D is undetermined. The V end lost 1 base, the J end lost 0 bases, and 4 bases lay between the germline ends. Germline lookup yields CDR1 GTSNPN and CDR2 SVGIG (reference sequence). The CDR3 loop spans 13 amino acids.

This chain joins TRBV19 and TRBJ2-3; the D gene is possibly TRBD1 (5 bases). The CDR3 length is 14 residues. Germline CDR1 is LNHDA and CDR2 is SQIVND (reference sequence). Trimming took off 5 bases at V and 1 base at J, with 10 bases between the two ends. The CDR3 nucleotides read TGTGCCAGTAGTCCAGGGTTGCGCACAGATACGCAGTATTTT. Encoded protein: CASSPGLRTDTQYF.

V gene TRBV18 combines with J gene TRBJ1-5; 9 bases agree with TRBD1. J gave up 6 bases and V 3 bases, and 9 bases lay outside the gene matches. CDR1 is KGHSH and CDR2 is LQKENI in the germline V gene. The CDR3 length is 16 residues. CDR3 nucleotides: TGTGCCAGCTCACCCGTGGGGGGACAGGGAAGTCAGCCCCAGCATTTT. Translated, it gives CASSPVGGQGSQPQHF. Supplemented by reference TRBV18 and TRBJ1-5, the full variable domain reads NAGVMQNPRHLVRRRGQEARLRCSPMKGHSHVYWYRQLPEEGLKFMVYLQKENIIDESGMPKERFSAEFPKEGPSILRIQQVVRGDSAAYFCASSPVGGQGSQPQHFGDGTRLSIL.